The present TCR beta chain was sequenced within a study of high-grade serous ovarian cancer treatment subgroups (dated by TCRdb to the early 2020s). Regarding the research as a whole: On average, sequencing produced roughly 14,000 reads and 6,500 to 9,000 unique TCR beta rearrangements for each sample. The study profiled TCR beta repertoires in high-grade serous ovarian cancer patients grouped by complete gross resection or neoadjuvant chemotherapy response under a laparoscopic triage algorithm. A cohort of around 30 patients was included: about 10 with no residual disease after primary surgery (R0), about 10 who were excellent NACT responders, and about 10 who were poor NACT responders. One primary tumor sample and two metastatic tumor samples were collected from each patient, for a total of approximately 98 samples.

Concerning this clone itself: Its target antigen remains unknown. No much larger clonotype is one base removed from it; base qualities were not supplied.

The 90 to 95 tumor samples underwent high-throughput TCR profiling with ImmunoSEQ. In the source study's methods: To measure repertoire diversity, the metrics used were richness (unique productive sequences), clonality, evenness and relatedness, and the Bhattacharyya coefficient was used to assess similarity between samples. A sensitivity analysis that removed TCRs with fewer than two reads produced consistent conclusions. TCRdb stores this immuneACCESS table with in-frame sequences only. Part of the clones is absent; in the studies checked, under half of the shortfall reflects unresolved V genes, and no reason is known for the rest. D and trimming come from the DNA, and the V and J calls and clone size come from that table. This sample comprises about 4,800 clones, over 65% of them detected only once. The top ten clonotypes cover about a tenth of the sample. Trimming costs V 3 bases and J 2 bases, and their ends lie 8 bases apart. The CDR3 measures 13 amino acids from cysteine to phenylalanine. Of the read, only the CDR3 DNA is kept; its 39 bases are in frame from base 1. The germline V gene (reference sequence) sets CDR1 to GTSNPN and CDR2 to SVGIG.

Tumor samples were obtained before definitive surgery or chemotherapy. Genomic DNA was extracted by the MD Anderson Biospecimen Extraction Resource, and TCR sequencing was done by the MD Anderson Cancer Genomics Laboratory. Study-wide findings and limitations: Repertoire similarity ranging from about 0.095 to 0.79 was observed between tumors from the same patient, whereas almost no similarity was observed between different patients. Spatial information was not captured by bulk tumor TCR sequencing, so insight into HGSC tumor complexity and diversity was limited. The TCR repertoire analyses centered on CDR3, and CDR1 and CDR2 were not analyzed. TCR clonal relatedness correlated positively with neoantigen level and, by trend, with copy number variation and mutation load from whole-genome sequencing.

The source of this sequence is a human donor with high-grade serous ovarian cancer. The sequenced sample was tumor tissue. In this chain, TRBV30 is recombined with TRBJ2-1; a weak D assignment points to TRBD2 (5 bases agree). The CDR3 is CAWRRAAYNEQFF. The nucleotides are TGTGCCTGGAGGAGAGCGGCCTACAATGAGCAGTTCTTC.